Each of the 2 T cell receptor beta chains below was sequenced from the same sample in a study of blood T cell repertoires in COVID-19. Profiled with immunoSEQ multiplex PCR; TCRdb holds only in-frame clones, not every one. The profile shows fewer than 600,000 clones, roughly 89% of them singletons. Sequenced input: peripheral blood. The receptors were gathered from a young man with COVID-19, enrolled during active disease.

This clone has just one count. The DNA of the CDR3 is TGTGCCAGCAGCTTAGGGAGTTGGCAGCCCCAGCATTTT. It codes for CASSLGSWQPQHF. This chain joins TRBV7-2 and TRBJ1-5; D gene uncertain. The germline V and J ends were trimmed by 1 base and 7 bases, with 8 bases remaining between them. CDR3 length: 13 residues. In germline, CDR1 is SGHTA, CDR2 FQGNSA.

The rearrangement uses TRBV28 and TRBJ1-2; 8 nucleotides line up with TRBD1. V gave up 6 bases and J gave up 13 bases; unmatched junction bases: 10. The CDR3 consists of 12 residues. Germline CDR1 reads MDHEN; CDR2 reads SYDVKM. CDR3 region: CASRRNRGLSTF. In DNA, the CDR3 is TGTGCCAGCAGGCGGAACAGGGGGTTAAGCACCTTC.